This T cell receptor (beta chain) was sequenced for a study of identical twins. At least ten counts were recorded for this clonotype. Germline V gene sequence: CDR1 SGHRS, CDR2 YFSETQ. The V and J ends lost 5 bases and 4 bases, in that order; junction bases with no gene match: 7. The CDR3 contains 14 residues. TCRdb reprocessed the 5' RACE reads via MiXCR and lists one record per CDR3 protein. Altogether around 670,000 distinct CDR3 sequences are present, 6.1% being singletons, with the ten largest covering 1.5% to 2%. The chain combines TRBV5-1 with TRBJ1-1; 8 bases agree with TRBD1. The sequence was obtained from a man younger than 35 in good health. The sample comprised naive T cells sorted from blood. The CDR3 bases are TGCGCCAGCAGTAGGCAGGGGGCTCTCACTGAAGCTTTCTTT. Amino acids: CASSRQGALTEAFF.